This T cell receptor (beta chain) came from a study of T-cell reconstitution after alpha-beta-depleted transplantation in children. Unique molecular identifiers were used in preparing the TCRbeta library. TCRdb processed the PCR reads anew with MiXCR; each CDR3 protein has one entry. This table has about 400,000 distinct CDR3 sequences, 13% appearing once. The length of the CDR3 is 16 residues. Germline-derived CDR1 and CDR2 are MNHNS and SASEGT. The V end lost 4 bases, the J end lost 0 bases, and 10 bases lay between the germline ends. The sequenced sample was PBMCs, obtained from the stem cell graft. This clonotype was obtained from a human donor who donated a stem cell graft to a child with Fanconi anemia. The chain has TRBV6-1 and TRBJ2-6; perhaps D is TRBD1 or TRBD2 (5 bases each). CDR3 sequence reads: CASSGAGSSGANVLTF. The CDR3 nucleotides are TGTGCCAGCAGTGGGGCAGGGAGCTCTGGGGCCAACGTCCTGACTTTC.